This entry describes one T cell receptor (beta chain). This specimen belongs to a study of blood T cell repertoires in COVID-19. Whole-study context: Sites in the United States, Italy and Spain provided acute and convalescent COVID-19 samples.

The CDR3 is 18 amino acids. After removal of 0 bases from V and 0 bases from J, the junction contained 6 bases not matched to a gene. Germline CDR1 and CDR2: SEHNR and FQNEAQ (reference sequence). In the authors' workflow: From reference gene primer amplification, estimates of nucleated cell counts were derived. Sequenced by immunoSEQ multiplex PCR; TCRdb stores in-frame clones only, minus some. V and J calls and clone size are given by that table; D and trimming were obtained from the DNA. The sample has about 170,000 clones, 79% seen once; the top ten hold about 20%. Sequences were obtained from PBMCs or T cells enriched from blood (not recorded which). J is TRBJ2-1 and V is TRBV7-9, with 9 bases that match TRBD2. The sequence came from a woman aged 70-85 years in a cohort exposed to, infected with or recovered from COVID-19 (not recorded which). The CDR3 DNA follows: TGTGCCAGCAGCTTAGCCCGGCGGGGGGGACACTCCTACAATGAGCAGTTCTTC. Encoded protein: CASSLARRGGHSYNEQFF.